The present T cell receptor (beta chain) was sequenced within a study of T cell repertoires in cytomegalovirus infection. The overall study: CMV infection plus the matching HLA type was flagged by public TCR beta signatures. Regarding the study as a whole: The study found HLA-C-restricted CMV-specific TCR beta clonotypes dominating the ex vivo response. Pooled public TCR beta family frequency picked out CMV carriers with the relevant HLA.

Trimming took off 3 bases at V and 0 bases at J, with 6 bases between the two ends. This CDR3 spans 13 amino acids. Germline V gene data show CDR1 as SGDLS and CDR2 as YYNGEE. As regards this clonotype: The antigen is unknown.

A single record per CDR3 protein comes from TCRdb applying MiXCR to the reads. The table records 300,000 to 400,000 distinct CDR3 sequences, 8% to 9.5% of them present only once. The specimen was PBMCs. This TCR derives from a human donor in good health (CMV status not recorded). Some clones in this sample may be carry-over from other donors' samples. This sequence joins TRBV9 and TRBJ1-1; no clear D. In DNA form, the CDR3 reads TGTGCCAGCAGCGAAACCTTGAACACTGAAGCTTTCTTT. As protein: CASSETLNTEAFF.